This T cell receptor beta chain was profiled in a study of shared clonotypes between healthy human individuals. In the study overall: The cohort had two women and a few men, ages 18 to 49.

Germline V gene data show CDR1 as SQVTM and CDR2 as ANQGSEA. Trimming took off 5 bases at V and 1 base at J, with 17 bases between the two ends. The CDR3 has 15 amino acids. This table comes from immunoSEQ multiplex PCR, and its TCRdb copy is limited to in-frame clones, with some not included. The table lists roughly 2.6 million clones, just over 90% of them singletons, with 0.14% in the top ten. This chain connects TRBV29-1 to TRBJ1-1; D gene uncertain. Sequencing was carried out using naive CD4+ T cells sorted from blood. Subset in this sample: CD45RA+ positively selected. The receptor comes from a man younger than 35 in good health. CDR3 DNA sequence: TGCAGCGTTCGACTACTCCCCGGCCAGAACACTGAAGCTTTCTTT. It specifies CSVRLLPGQNTEAFF.